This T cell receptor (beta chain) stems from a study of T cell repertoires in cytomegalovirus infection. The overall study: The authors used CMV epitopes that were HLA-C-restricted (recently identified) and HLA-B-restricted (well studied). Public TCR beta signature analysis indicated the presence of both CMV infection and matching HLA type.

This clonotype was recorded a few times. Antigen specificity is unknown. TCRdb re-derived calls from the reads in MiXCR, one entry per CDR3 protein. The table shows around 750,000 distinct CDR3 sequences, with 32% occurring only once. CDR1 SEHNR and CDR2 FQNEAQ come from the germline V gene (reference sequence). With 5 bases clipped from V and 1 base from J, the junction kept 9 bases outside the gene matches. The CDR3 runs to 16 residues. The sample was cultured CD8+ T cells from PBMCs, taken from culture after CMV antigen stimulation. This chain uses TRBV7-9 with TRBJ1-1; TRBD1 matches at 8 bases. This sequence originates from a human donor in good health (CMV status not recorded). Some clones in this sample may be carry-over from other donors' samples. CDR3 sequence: CASSPRRDRSNTEAFF. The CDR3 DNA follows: TGTGCCAGCAGCCCCCGGAGGGACAGGTCGAACACTGAAGCTTTCTTT.